These 17 T cell receptor beta chains were all obtained from the same sample, sequenced in a study of blood T cell repertoires in COVID-19 (dated by TCRdb to the early 2020s). Preparation of the library involved the immunoSEQ multiplex PCR assay. This is the immuneACCESS table as TCRdb keeps it, with only in-frame sequences that have V and J called. A part of the clones is gone; compared with another copy, unresolved V genes explain less than half, and the rest is unexplained. For this sample there are under 35,000 clones; approximately 80% appear just once. Clones ranked in the top ten supply roughly a third of the sample. Sequencing was done on a sample of peripheral blood. The receptors were gathered from a man older than 75 with acute or convalescent COVID-19.

This clone was observed a single time. V is TRBV11-2 and J is TRBJ2-5; 15 bases match TRBD2. This CDR3 spans 17 amino acids. V trimming: 5 bases; J trimming: 2 bases; junction bases outside the gene matches: 6. CDR1 and CDR2 (germline): SGHAT, FQNNGV. The CDR3 DNA reads as TGTGCCAGCAGCATTGGACTAGCGGGGGGGAAACAAGAGACCCAGTACTTC. It encodes CASSIGLAGGKQETQYF.

J is TRBJ1-6 and V is TRBV5-1, with a tentative D call TRBD1 (5 bases). V lost 1 base, J lost 10 bases, and 12 bases lay in between. The CDR3 sequence is 14 residues long. Looked up from germline, CDR1 is SGHRS and CDR2 is YFSETQ. CDR3 nucleotide sequence: TGCGCCAGCAGCTTGTCGCAGGGTAAATCACCCCTCCACTTT. As protein: CASSLSQGKSPLHF.

This clone was observed at least ten times. The V gene is TRBV12-5, the J gene TRBJ2-2; TRBD1 matches at 12 bases. V trimming: 5 bases; J trimming: 6 bases; junction bases outside the gene matches: 4. The CDR3 contains 15 residues. From germline, CDR1 is LGHNT and CDR2 FRNRAP. This CDR3 reads CASGIGTGGAGELFF. In DNA, the CDR3 is TGTGCTAGTGGTATCGGGACAGGGGGCGCCGGGGAGCTGTTTTTT.

The chain joins TRBV4-3 to TRBJ2-1; D unresolved. There are 17 residues in the CDR3. Trimming removed 0 bases from V and 0 bases from J, with 12 bases in between. Germline values: CDR1 LGHNA, CDR2 YSLEER. The DNA of the CDR3 is TGCGCCAGCAGCCAAGATCTGTCAGTAAGCTCCTACAATGAGCAGTTCTTC. Its translation is CASSQDLSVSSYNEQFF.

This sequence joins TRBV7-2 and TRBJ2-7; maybe TRBD2 (7 bases). The V and J ends lost 4 bases and 0 bases respectively, with 13 bases between them. This CDR3 has 15 amino acids. Germline assignment: CDR1 SGHTA and CDR2 FQGNSA. The CDR3 sequence: CASSSGGSLSYEQYF. The CDR3 bases are TGTGCCAGCAGCTCGGGGGGCAGTCTCTCCTACGAGCAGTACTTC.

The gene calls are TRBV4-1 and TRBJ1-6, with D perhaps TRBD1 (5 bases). CDR3 length: 15 amino acids. Trimming cost V 0 bases and J 9 bases, with 12 bases left between them. Germline values: CDR1 MGHRA, CDR2 YSYEKL. DNA of the CDR3: TGCGCCAGCAGCCAAGATGATCAGGGTTTTTCACCCCTCCACTTT. This gives the protein CASSQDDQGFSPLHF.

This clone has a single count. The J gene is TRBJ2-7, the V gene TRBV5-1; perhaps TRBD1 as D (5 bases). V was trimmed by 0 bases and J by 2 bases, leaving 15 bases between them. This CDR3 spans 16 amino acids. Germline-derived CDR1 and CDR2 are SGHRS and YFSETQ. The CDR3 region is CASSLGTSESTYEQYF. DNA for the CDR3: TGCGCCAGCAGCTTGGGGACATCGGAATCAACCTACGAGCAGTACTTC.

The gene calls are TRBV7-2 and TRBJ2-7; 10 bases are a match to TRBD1. CDR1 SGHTA and CDR2 FQGNSA come from the germline V gene. V was pared by 6 bases and J by 0 bases, with 11 bases of the junction left unmatched. This CDR3 comprises 17 residues. CDR3 loop: CASSGPRDRGGSYEQYF. The CDR3 coding sequence is TGTGCCAGCAGTGGACCCCGGGACAGGGGAGGCTCCTACGAGCAGTACTTC.

The chain has TRBV28 and TRBJ1-1, with no clear D. The germline gives CDR1 MDHEN, CDR2 SYDVKM. The ends were cut back, 1 base at V and 10 bases at J, with 4 bases in the middle. The CDR3 totals 10 residues. The CDR3 region is CASSLSRAFF. CDR3 nucleotides: TGTGCCAGCAGTTTATCTAGAGCTTTCTTT.

The rearrangement links TRBV5-1 to TRBJ1-3; D perhaps matches TRBD1 (6 bases). The V and J ends lost 0 bases and 2 bases respectively, with 12 bases between them. The CDR3 consists of 16 residues. Germline values: CDR1 SGHRS, CDR2 YFSETQ. This chain's CDR3 is CASSLAQGTTGNTIYF. In nucleotides, the CDR3 is TGCGCCAGCAGCTTGGCGCAGGGGACCACTGGAAACACCATATATTTT.

This clone occurred a few times. V and J are TRBV27 and TRBJ2-3, with 7 bases identical to TRBD1. Germline CDR1 is MNHEY and CDR2 is SMNVEV (reference sequence). This CDR3 is built from 13 residues. Trimming cost V 8 bases and J 3 bases; bases outside gene matches: 5. The CDR3 nucleotides are TGTGCCAGCCACAGGGGTTCAACAGATACGCAGTATTTT. Its protein is CASHRGSTDTQYF.

This sequence joins TRBV5-5 and TRBJ2-6; a possible D gene is TRBD1 (6 bases). The germline V gene has CDR1 SGHKS and CDR2 YYEKEE (reference sequence). V gave up 0 bases and J gave up 2 bases, with 6 bases separating them. The CDR3 extends over 15 amino acids. The DNA for the CDR3 is TGTGCCAGCAGCTTGGGACAGGCTGGGGCCAACGTCCTGACTTTC. It specifies CASSLGQAGANVLTF.

This chain joins TRBV11-3 and TRBJ2-5, with TRBD2 matching 15 bases. CDR3 length: 16 amino acids. CDR1 SGHNT and CDR2 YENEEA come from the germline V gene. Losses at the gene ends were 4 bases for V and 6 bases for J; bases not matched to a gene: 6. The CDR3 coding sequence is TGTGCCAGCAGCTACGGACTAGCGGGGGGGCCTAAGACCCAGTACTTC. It is translated as CASSYGLAGGPKTQYF.

This chain connects TRBV12-3 or TRBV12-4 to TRBJ2-7; 7 nucleotides align to TRBD2. The CDR3 consists of 13 residues. Unmatched junction bases numbered 12, after V lost 9 bases and J lost 7 bases. Written as DNA, the CDR3 is TGTGCCAGTACCGATGGGGGGGGATGGGAGCAGTACTTC. Protein product: CASTDGGGWEQYF.

This chain links TRBV3-1 (or the pseudogene TRBV3-2) with TRBJ2-1, with a tentative D call TRBD2 (5 bases). V was clipped by 4 bases and J by 10 bases, with 11 bases between them. This CDR3 has 12 residues. From germline, CDR1 is LGHDT and CDR2 YNNKEL (reference sequence). CDR3 in DNA: TGTGCCAGCAGCCTTGCCGGGGTGGAGCAGTTCTTC. It specifies CASSLAGVEQFF.

The chain links TRBV6-2 or TRBV6-3 to TRBJ2-4; D is uncertain. The germline V gene encodes CDR1 MNHEY and CDR2 SVGEGT. The V and J ends lost 2 bases and 0 bases respectively, with 11 bases between them. CDR3 length: 16 amino acids. CDR3 in amino acids: CASSYTYQRAKNIQYF. The CDR3 DNA follows: TGTGCCAGCAGTTACACCTATCAAAGAGCCAAAAACATTCAGTACTTC.

This clone appeared a single time. This chain uses TRBV7-2 with TRBJ1-2; D unresolved. V lost 4 bases, J lost 7 bases, and 16 bases lay in between. CDR3 size: 14 residues. The V gene's germline CDR1 is SGHTA and CDR2 FQGNSA. CDR3 loop: CASSWNSGEGGYTF. CDR3 bases: TGTGCCAGCAGCTGGAACTCCGGAGAGGGTGGCTACACCTTC. Full variable domain (rest looked up from reference TRBV7-2 and TRBJ1-2): GAGVSQSPSNKVTEKGKDVELRCDPISGHTALYWYRQSLGQGLEFLIYFQGNSAPDKSGLPSDRFSAERTGGSVSTLTIQRTQQEDSAVYLCASSWNSGEGGYTFGSGTRLTVV.